Described below is a single TCR beta chain sequence and its context. In the study's own analysis: Scientists estimated how many nucleated cells there were by amplifying reference gene primers. Only in-frame clones appear in the TCRdb table, and some are missing; sequencing was by immunoSEQ multiplex PCR. The V and J calls and clone size were taken over from that table, and D and trimming were inferred from the DNA. Of approximately 330,000 clones in the sample, 90% were seen once. Seattle's cohort entered during active infection and was followed longitudinally. The sample belongs to a study of blood T cell repertoires in COVID-19. Study at large: The samples span acute and convalescent COVID-19 from the United States, Italy and Spain. Sources were T cells, B-cell-depleted T cells, or PBMCs; the material itself was cDNA or gDNA.

Germline assignment: CDR1 SGDLS and CDR2 YYNGEE. V lost 4 bases and J lost 6; bases outside the gene matches: 14. This CDR3 is 17 amino acids long. Sequences were obtained from peripheral blood. This sequence originates from a woman aged 40 to 49 with COVID-19, enrolled during active disease. J is TRBJ2-5 and V is TRBV9; 11 nucleotides match TRBD2. The chain's CDR3 is CASSPTSGGASRKTQYF. Here the CDR3 DNA reads TGTGCCAGCAGCCCTACTAGCGGGGGTGCCTCAAGAAAGACCCAGTACTTC.